A single sample is the source of the 3 T cell receptor beta chains below, sequenced in a study of blood T cell repertoires in COVID-19. Assay: immunoSEQ multiplex PCR; the TCRdb copy retains only in-frame clones and omits some. The sample holds about 260,000 clones, around 91% seen once. Sequencing was performed on PBMCs or T cells enriched from blood (not recorded which). Receptor source: a young woman who had recovered from COVID-19.

This clone came up once. Here the CDR3 reads CASSPWDSGEAFF. The CDR3 DNA is TGTGCCAGCAGTCCCTGGGACAGCGGTGAAGCTTTCTTT. The gene calls are TRBV6-5 and TRBJ1-1, with 7 bases identical to TRBD1. V lost 5 bases, J lost 7 bases, and 7 bases stayed unmatched. This CDR3 has 13 amino acids. Germline-derived CDR1 and CDR2 are MNHEY and SVGAGI.

This rearrangement joins TRBV7-8 to TRBJ2-2; D might be TRBD2 (6 bases). The V gene lost 1 base and the J gene lost 0 bases, with 15 bases spanning the gap. This CDR3 has 18 residues. From germline, CDR1 is SGHVS and CDR2 FQNEAQ. The CDR3 here is CASSLGRPSATNTGELFF. In nucleotides, the CDR3 is TGTGCCAGCAGCTTAGGCCGCCCTAGCGCCACGAACACCGGGGAGCTGTTTTTT.

CDR3 bases: TGTGCCAGCAGAAGAGGGACAGGGGCCGATCAGCCCCAGCATTTT. Translated: CASRRGTGADQPQHF. The chain is built from TRBV5-6 and TRBJ1-5, with 10 bases matching TRBD1. Germline V gene data show CDR1 as SGHDT and CDR2 as YYEEEE. CDR3 length: 15 residues. With 5 bases clipped from V and 5 bases from J, the junction kept 7 bases outside the gene matches.